Listed here are 28 T cell receptor beta chains from one sample, sequenced in a study of response to subunit inactivated influenza vaccine. TCRdb analysed the RT-PCR reads with MiXCR anew, one entry per CDR3 protein. The profile shows about 160,000 distinct CDR3 sequences, roughly 10% of them singletons. The sequenced sample was CD8+ T cells sorted from PBMCs, obtained approximately 25 months after vaccination. The receptor source for this set is a man aged 50 to 69 who received an inactivated influenza vaccine.

V and J are TRBV7-9 and TRBJ2-1, with 7 bases identical to TRBD2. Trimming at V came to 4 bases and at J to 4 bases, leaving 10 bases not matched to a gene. The CDR3 has 16 residues. Germline CDR1 reads SEHNR; CDR2 reads FQNEAQ (reference sequence). CDR3 in amino acids: CASSSGLGQAYNEQFF. For the CDR3, the DNA is TGTGCCAGCAGCTCAGGACTAGGCCAAGCTTACAATGAGCAGTTCTTC.

This clonotype was detected many times. At one boundary the junction diverges from the germline segment, which might be a read error. V gene TRBV10-3 combines with J gene TRBJ2-2; D unclear. The CDR3 spans 13 residues. Germline V CDR1 and CDR2: ENHRY, SYGVKD. The DNA for the CDR3 is TGTGCCATCAGTGAGTCGAACTCCGGGGAGCTGTTTTTT. Its protein is CAISESNSGELFF.

The chain employs TRBV15 and TRBJ1-6; D is uncertain. The CDR3 runs 14 residues. Per the germline V gene, CDR1 is LNHNV and CDR2 is YYDKDF (reference sequence). The ends were cut back, 9 bases at V and 9 bases at J, with 18 bases in the middle. The CDR3: CATRDGLGSSPLHF. CDR3 bases: TGTGCCACTAGGGATGGATTAGGTTCTTCACCCCTCCACTTT.

V gene TRBV30 combines with J gene TRBJ1-2; tentative D call: TRBD1 (6 bases). The germline CDR1 and CDR2 sequences are GTSNPN and SVGIG (reference sequence). The CDR3 loop spans 12 amino acids. Trimming left V 7 bases short and J 6 bases short, with 15 bases between. The CDR3 reads CASIAGVNGYTF. CDR3 nucleotide sequence: TGTGCCTCAATCGCAGGGGTTAATGGCTACACCTTC.

The chain carries TRBV13 and TRBJ2-5; TRBD1 matches 9 bases. V dropped 7 bases and J dropped 5; count of bases not matched to a gene: 5. This CDR3 has 13 residues. Germline V CDR1 and CDR2: PRHDT, FYEKMQ (reference sequence). This CDR3 reads CASNTGGLETQYF. CDR3 bases: TGTGCCAGCAATACAGGGGGCTTGGAGACCCAGTACTTC.

The genes are TRBV12-3 or TRBV12-4 and TRBJ2-7, with 14 bases matching TRBD2. With 6 bases clipped from V and 4 bases from J, the junction kept 8 bases outside the gene matches. The CDR3 totals 16 residues. CDR3 bases: TGTGCCAGCAGCTCTGGGACTAGCGGGAGCATATACGAGCAGTACTTC. It translates to CASSSGTSGSIYEQYF.

Many counts were recorded for this clonotype. The chain uses TRBV10-3 and TRBJ2-2; D unresolved. The CDR3 spans 16 residues. Trimming stripped 1 base from V and 5 bases from J, with 14 bases between. Germline V gives CDR1 ENHRY, CDR2 SYGVKD. CDR3 region: CAISEYSMETTGELFF. CDR3 sequence (DNA): TGTGCCATCAGTGAGTACTCCATGGAGACTACCGGGGAGCTGTTTTTT.

This clonotype was detected ten times or more. The gene calls are TRBV27 and TRBJ2-4, with 10 bases lining up with TRBD1. Germline assignment: CDR1 MNHEY and CDR2 SMNVEV (reference sequence). J was trimmed by 3 bases and V by 4 bases; bases with no gene match: 9. The CDR3 consists of 17 residues. Here the CDR3 reads CASSSFGTGEGKNIQYF. In DNA, the CDR3 is TGTGCCAGCAGTTCCTTCGGGACAGGGGAAGGCAAAAACATTCAGTACTTC.

This clonotype has more than one count but fewer than ten. The rearrangement uses TRBV20-1 and TRBJ2-7; 9 bases are shared with TRBD2. This CDR3 contains 16 residues. Germline V gene lookup returns CDR1 DFQATT and CDR2 SNEGSKA (reference sequence). The junction had 8 bases not matched to a gene; V was cut back by 2 bases and J by 0 bases. Here the CDR3 reads CSARSWTSALSYEQYF. CDR3 nucleotide sequence: TGCAGTGCTAGATCCTGGACTAGCGCGCTCTCCTACGAGCAGTACTTC.

A few counts support this clonotype. This sequence joins TRBV7-9 and TRBJ2-7; D may be TRBD2 (6 bases). CDR1 SEHNR and CDR2 FQNEAQ come from the germline V gene (reference sequence). V was clipped by 4 bases and J by 2 bases, with 12 bases between them. This CDR3 has 14 residues. The CDR3 DNA follows: TGTGCCAGCAGCTCCGGGACTCAACCCTACGAGCAGTACTTC. Translation gives CASSSGTQPYEQYF.

The table lists this clonotype with a few counts. V gene TRBV7-9 combines with J gene TRBJ2-5; TRBD1 aligns across 10 bases. V gave up 5 bases and J gave up 5 bases; unmatched junction bases: 8. The CDR3 has 15 amino acids. Germline V lookup: CDR1 SEHNR, CDR2 FQNEAQ (reference sequence). CDR3 region: CASSLRDRGQETQYF. As DNA, the CDR3 is TGTGCCAGCAGCCTAAGAGACAGGGGGCAGGAGACCCAGTACTTC.

This clonotype was detected only a few times. The V call is TRBV20-1, the J call TRBJ1-4; a weak D match, TRBD1 (6 bases). Per germline, CDR1 DFQATT and CDR2 SNEGSKA (reference sequence). The CDR3 length is 14 residues. Trimming removed 6 bases from V and 8 bases from J, with 19 bases in between. The DNA of the CDR3 is TGCAGTGCGGGGGGCCGGGGGCTCGTCGAAAAACTGTTTTTT. Amino acid sequence: CSAGGRGLVEKLFF.

The V call is TRBV3-1, the J call TRBJ2-1; 11 nucleotides agree with TRBD2. The germline CDR1 and CDR2 sequences are LGHDT and YNNKEL (reference sequence). The trim removed 1 base at V and 7 bases at J, leaving 6 bases unmatched. CDR3 length: 16 residues. CDR3 in amino acids: CASSQVSGRAGNEQFF. CDR3 coding DNA: TGTGCCAGCAGCCAAGTTAGCGGGAGGGCCGGTAATGAGCAGTTCTTC.

V usage is TRBV9 and J usage is TRBJ2-4, with D maybe TRBD2 (6 bases). Germline V gene lookup returns CDR1 SGDLS and CDR2 YYNGEE. Trimming removed 3 bases at V and 10 bases at J, with 11 bases between. CDR3 size: 12 residues. The CDR3 here is CASSAQAGIQYF. The CDR3 region has the DNA TGTGCCAGCAGCGCCCAGGCGGGGATTCAGTACTTC.

The chain has TRBV7-9 and TRBJ1-1; TRBD1 is a possible D gene (6 bases). The CDR3 spans 11 residues. Germline CDR1 SEHNR, CDR2 FQNEAQ (reference sequence). V was pared by 7 bases and J by 11 bases, with 14 bases between. The CDR3 protein is CASTQGLLAFF. For the CDR3, the DNA is TGTGCCAGCACCCAGGGGCTTCTGGCTTTCTTT.

There are a few counts of this clonotype. The gene calls are TRBV7-9 and TRBJ2-1; the D gene could be TRBD1 or TRBD2 (5 bases each). The CDR3 length is 14 residues. CDR1 is SEHNR and CDR2 is FQNEAQ in the germline V gene (reference sequence). V was clipped by 8 bases and J by 7 bases, with 18 bases between them. The CDR3 spells CASVGVREGNEQFF. CDR3 sequence (DNA): TGTGCCAGCGTCGGGGTCAGGGAAGGTAATGAGCAGTTCTTC. The whole variable domain, remainder taken from reference TRBV7-9 and TRBJ2-1, is DTGVSQNPRHKITKRGQNVTFRCDPISEHNRLYWYRQTLGQGPEFLTYFQNEAQLEKSRLLSDRFSAERPKGSFSTLEIQRTEQGDSAMYLCASVGVREGNEQFFGPGTRLTVL.

This clonotype was observed many times. V and J are TRBV12-3 or TRBV12-4 and TRBJ2-2; 8 bases are a match to TRBD1. This CDR3 contains 16 residues. V lost 2 bases and J lost 5; bases outside the gene matches: 7. Here the CDR3 reads CASSLWRTGQTGELFF. Written as DNA, the CDR3 is TGTGCCAGCAGTTTATGGAGGACAGGGCAGACCGGGGAGCTGTTTTTT.

The V call is TRBV4-2, the J call TRBJ2-3, with TRBD2 matching 10 bases. The ends lost 0 bases at V and 4 bases at J; junction bases unmatched: 7. Germline CDR1 reads LGHNA; CDR2 reads YNFKEQ. This CDR3 region has 17 residues. CDR3 region: CASSQDPLAGVADTQYF. CDR3 DNA sequence: TGTGCCAGCAGCCAAGATCCGCTAGCGGGAGTAGCAGATACGCAGTATTTT.

This clonotype was detected a few times. The chain joins TRBV25-1 to TRBJ2-1; TRBD2 might be the D (6 bases). Germline CDR1 reads MGHDK; CDR2 reads SYGVNS. The CDR3 is 19 amino acids. Trimming shortened V by 3 bases and J by 8 bases, and 29 bases separated the two germline ends. The CDR3 sequence: CASSDRGTDLGLGADEQFF. As DNA, the CDR3 is TGTGCCAGCAGTGATCGGGGGACGGATCTTGGTCTTGGGGCCGATGAGCAGTTCTTC.

This clonotype has only a few counts. The CDR3 DNA sequence: TGTGCCAGCAGCGTAGACCGGTTGGCGGTGAGATTGAACACTGAAGCTTTCTTT. This gives the protein CASSVDRLAVRLNTEAFF. The chain links TRBV9 to TRBJ1-1; no definite D call. V lost 0 bases to trimming and J lost 0 bases, with 18 bases between them. Germline V gene lookup returns CDR1 SGDLS and CDR2 YYNGEE. CDR3 length equals 18 residues.

The V and J genes are TRBV6-2 or TRBV6-3 and TRBJ2-1; D unclear. The CDR3 sequence is 12 residues long. Germline values: CDR1 MNHEY, CDR2 SVGEGT. V dropped 2 bases and J dropped 3 bases, with 2 bases sitting between them. The CDR3 DNA sequence: TGTGCCAGCAGTTACCGCTACAATGAGCAGTTCTTC. It codes for CASSYRYNEQFF.

This clonotype came up many times. The V and J genes are TRBV4-3 and TRBJ2-1, with 12 bases matching TRBD1. The CDR3 has 16 amino acids. Unmatched junction bases numbered 7, after V lost 4 bases and J lost 6 bases. In germline, CDR1 is LGHNA, CDR2 YSLEER. The CDR3: CASSPGQGALGNEQFF. The CDR3 DNA is TGCGCCAGCAGCCCGGGACAGGGGGCGCTGGGCAATGAGCAGTTCTTC.

The table lists this clonotype with a few counts. The gene calls are TRBV18 and TRBJ2-1, with D tentatively TRBD1 (6 bases). V was clipped by 4 bases and J by 0 bases, with 19 bases between them. This CDR3 region has 18 residues. Germline CDR1 KGHSH, CDR2 LQKENI. CDR3 region: CASSRQAQLQLSYNEQFF. CDR3 sequence (DNA): TGTGCCAGCTCACGACAGGCGCAGTTACAACTCTCCTACAATGAGCAGTTCTTC.

This clonotype was seen only a few times. The V gene is TRBV4-3, the J gene TRBJ2-1, with a possible D match to TRBD2 (6 bases). Germline assignment: CDR1 LGHNA and CDR2 YSLEER. Trimming removed 0 bases from V and 7 bases from J, with 13 bases in between. This CDR3 spans 15 amino acids. The CDR3 nucleotides are TGCGCCAGCAGCCAAGATGTGGCTAGCGAGAATGAGCAGTTCTTC. This encodes CASSQDVASENEQFF.

The table lists this clonotype with a few counts. The chain has TRBV12-3 or TRBV12-4 and TRBJ2-5; the D call may be TRBD1 or TRBD2 (6 bases each). CDR3 length: 14 residues. Trimming removed 6 bases at V and 3 bases at J, with 14 bases between. The CDR3 nucleotides read TGTGCCAGCAGCCCAAAAAGGGGGGAAGAGACCCAGTACTTC. Protein sequence: CASSPKRGEETQYF.

The chain uses TRBV3-1 and TRBJ2-5; D unclear. Germline V CDR1 and CDR2: LGHDT, YNNKEL (reference sequence). The CDR3 has 14 residues. Trimming took 2 bases from V and 2 from J, leaving 9 bases between them. Written as DNA, the CDR3 is TGTGCCAGCAGCCAAATGGCAGAACAAGAGACCCAGTACTTC. Translating gives CASSQMAEQETQYF.

This clonotype was seen many times. The rearrangement links TRBV7-9 to TRBJ2-7; D may be TRBD2 (6 bases). CDR3 length: 14 residues. The germline CDR1 and CDR2 sequences are SEHNR and FQNEAQ (reference sequence). Trimming stripped 3 bases from V and 5 bases from J, with 14 bases between. CDR3 nucleotide sequence: TGTGCCAGCAGCTTGGGGACTCCAAGGGACGAGCAGTACTTC. Encoded protein: CASSLGTPRDEQYF.

In this sample, this clonotype turned up a few times. The chain combines TRBV11-3 with TRBJ2-1, with 8 bases identical to TRBD2. Germline V gives CDR1 SGHNT, CDR2 YENEEA. This CDR3 comprises 16 residues. V dropped 5 bases and J dropped 0; count of bases not matched to a gene: 6. The CDR3 sequence is CASSPRGGISYNEQFF. CDR3 nucleotide sequence: TGTGCCAGCAGCCCCCGCGGGGGGATCTCCTACAATGAGCAGTTCTTC.